The clone carrying this T cell receptor (beta chain) was counted a single time. The entry originates in a study of long-term antiretroviral therapy in people with HIV. Germline CDR1 and CDR2: SEHNR and FQNEAQ (reference sequence). V was clipped by 1 base and J by 5 bases; unmatched bases: 3. The CDR3 contains 16 residues. Every participant gave one or more pre-ART and two or more post-ART PBMC samples. Survey level was the resolution at which the v3.0 immunoSEQ assay ran. Assay: immunoSEQ multiplex PCR; the TCRdb copy retains only in-frame clones and omits some. The table has some 15,000 clones, 60% to 80% seen once.

This TCR was sampled from a woman in her thirties or forties with HIV. This rearrangement joins TRBV7-9 to TRBJ2-1, with 12 positions matching TRBD2. The specimen was unsorted PBMCs, collected 0.5 years before starting antiretroviral therapy. CDR3 region: CASSLEASGRDNEQFF. The CDR3 nucleotides read TGTGCCAGCAGCTTAGAGGCTAGCGGGAGGGACAATGAGCAGTTCTTC.